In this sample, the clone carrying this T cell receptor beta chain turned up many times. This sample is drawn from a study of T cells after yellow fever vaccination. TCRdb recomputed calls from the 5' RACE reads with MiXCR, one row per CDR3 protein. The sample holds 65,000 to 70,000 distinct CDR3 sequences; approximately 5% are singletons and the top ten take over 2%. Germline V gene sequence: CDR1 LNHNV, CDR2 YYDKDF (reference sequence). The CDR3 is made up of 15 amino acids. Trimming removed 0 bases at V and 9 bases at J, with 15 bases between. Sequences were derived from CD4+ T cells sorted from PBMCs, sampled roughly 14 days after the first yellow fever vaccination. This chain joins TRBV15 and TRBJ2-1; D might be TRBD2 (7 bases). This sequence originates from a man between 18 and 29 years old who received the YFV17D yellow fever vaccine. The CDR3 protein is CATSRDYREGGEQFF. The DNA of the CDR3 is TGTGCCACCAGCAGAGATTACAGGGAGGGAGGTGAGCAGTTCTTC.